The 7 T cell receptor beta chains in this list originate from one sample, sequenced in a study of cytomegalovirus exposure and HLA in healthy donors. The PCR used 60 Vbeta and 13 Jbeta primers. Generated by immunoSEQ multiplex PCR, the TCRdb table keeps only in-frame clones and is missing some. This sample contains around 190,000 clones. Sequenced: PBMCs. The receptors shown here come from a woman in her thirties in good health and CMV-seropositive.

The chain carries TRBV6-5 and TRBJ2-7; possibly TRBD1 for D (6 bases). This CDR3 comprises 12 residues. Trimming cost V 5 bases and J 2 bases, with 7 bases left between them. The germline V gene encodes CDR1 MNHEY and CDR2 SVGAGI. CDR3 bases: TGTGCCAGCAGTCAGGGGCCCTACGAGCAGTACTTC. Translation: CASSQGPYEQYF.

The chain joins TRBV6-1 to TRBJ2-1, with D possibly TRBD2 on 5 matching bases. The germline CDR1 and CDR2 sequences are MNHNS and SASEGT. The CDR3 extends over 15 amino acids. V lost 0 bases and J 10 bases, leaving 16 bases between the germline ends. CDR3: CASSEALATTREQFF. CDR3 sequence (DNA): TGTGCCAGCAGTGAAGCCCTAGCTACAACCAGGGAGCAGTTCTTC.

This chain links TRBV6-5 with TRBJ1-3, with 7 bases identical to TRBD1. The V gene end was trimmed by 6 bases and the J gene end by 1 base; junction bases not matched to a gene: 3. The V gene's germline CDR1 is MNHEY and CDR2 SVGAGI. There are 14 residues in the CDR3. CDR3 residues: CASRPQGSGNTIYF. The CDR3 nucleotides read TGTGCCAGCAGGCCACAGGGGTCTGGAAACACCATATATTTT.

The J gene is TRBJ1-1, the V gene TRBV7-9, with no clear D. The germline V gene has CDR1 SEHNR and CDR2 FQNEAQ (reference sequence). The CDR3 is 14 amino acids. V was cut by 4 bases and J by 1 base, with 10 bases left in between. CDR3 in amino acids: CASSWNGWNTEAFF. CDR3 DNA sequence: TGTGCCAGCAGCTGGAACGGGTGGAACACTGAAGCTTTCTTT.

Written as DNA, the CDR3 is TGTGCCAGCAGCTTAGAACAGAGAAGTCGAGAGCAGTACTTC. Its protein product is CASSLEQRSREQYF. This chain uses TRBV7-9 with TRBJ2-7; D uncertain. The CDR3 extends over 14 amino acids. Trimming took 1 base from V and 7 from J, leaving 14 bases between them. Germline values: CDR1 SEHNR, CDR2 FQNEAQ (reference sequence).

V usage is TRBV6-6 and J usage is TRBJ1-3; 11 nucleotides align to TRBD1. The CDR3 consists of 15 residues. Trimming cost V 6 bases and J 7 bases; bases outside gene matches: 8. Germline V gives CDR1 MNHNY, CDR2 SVGAGI (reference sequence). CDR3 coding DNA: TGTGCCAGCAGCAGGACAGGGGGCGAGGGGAACACCATATATTTT. It translates to CASSRTGGEGNTIYF.

This sequence joins TRBV19 and TRBJ2-7; TRBD1 is a possible D gene (6 bases). V was pared by 7 bases and J by 6 bases, with 25 bases between. Per the germline V gene, CDR1 is LNHDA and CDR2 is SQIVND (reference sequence). This CDR3 region has 16 residues. CDR3 DNA: TGTGCCAGTACGGCAACTCCAGGGGCTGCCTACCGCGAGCAGTACTTC. Encoded protein: CASTATPGAAYREQYF.